This T cell receptor beta chain was obtained from a study of regulatory T cells in long-lasting Graves disease. Arm-PCR of CDR3 regions and iRepertoire HTBI primers were used to build TCR beta libraries. MiXCR, applied by TCRdb to the multiplex PCR reads, yields one record per CDR3 protein. Of about 420,000 distinct CDR3 sequences in the sample, approximately 16% were seen once. The time point is: newly diagnosed GD, antithyroid drugs for less than 3 months. Scientists built the TCR library using RNA that was extracted from PBMCs. A volume of roughly 9.1 milliliters of peripheral blood was collected in EDTA tubes. Trimming pared 5 bases from V and 9 bases from J, leaving 19 bases between. The CDR3 covers 14 residues. From germline, CDR1 is MNHEY and CDR2 SMNVEV (reference sequence). The data were also submitted as part of a second study, on T cells in Graves' hyperthyroidism and ophthalmopathy. Per that study: Among clonotypes expanded in thyroid above 0.001, most were also found in blood.

This TCR came from a woman younger than 30 with Graves disease. Sequenced here: peripheral blood mononuclear cells (PBMCs), sampled at new diagnosis, from a patient treated with antithyroid drugs. V and J are TRBV27 and TRBJ1-1; no clear D. The CDR3 region has the DNA TGTGCCAGCAGTCAGAGAACGGGGTTACGAAAAGCTTTCTTT. Translation gives CASSQRTGLRKAFF.